This record covers a single TCR beta chain. These data belong to a study of blood T cell repertoires in COVID-19. In the study overall: The United States, Italy and Spain were the sources of the acute and convalescent COVID-19 samples. PBMCs, B-cell-depleted T cells, or T cells provided the cDNA or gDNA that made up the material.

The J segment lost 0 bases and the V segment lost 3 bases, leaving 1 base of the junction unmatched. The CDR3 totals 15 residues. CDR1 SGHRS and CDR2 YFSETQ come from the germline V gene. Per the authors' pipeline: By means of reference gene primer amplification, nucleated cell counts were estimated. Clones were sequenced by immunoSEQ multiplex PCR, and TCRdb holds only the in-frame ones, with some missing. The V and J calls and clone size are taken from that table; D and trimming were inferred from the DNA. The repertoire holds around 20,000 clones, with over 80% as singletons. This receptor was taken from a human donor in a cohort sampled during active COVID-19. The donor label of this sample is uncertain. Sample: peripheral blood. The gene calls are TRBV5-1 and TRBJ2-7; TRBD2 matches 12 bases. The CDR3 loop reads CASSSSGRASYEQYF. CDR3 bases: TGCGCCAGCAGCTCTAGCGGGAGGGCCTCCTACGAGCAGTACTTC.